The 18 T cell receptor beta chains given below trace back to one sample, sequenced in a study of blood T cell repertoires in COVID-19. TCRdb keeps only in-frame clones here, not all; method: immunoSEQ multiplex PCR. The data show around 280,000 clones, 85% to 90% seen once. Sequenced material: PBMCs or T cells enriched from blood (not recorded which). The receptors were gathered from a woman younger than 35 with acute COVID-19.

V gene TRBV29-1 combines with J gene TRBJ2-7; 8 bases agree with TRBD2. Germline trimming cut 7 bases from V and 4 bases from J; bases unmatched to any gene: 9. Germline values: CDR1 SQVTM, CDR2 ANQGSEA. This CDR3 region has 13 residues. CDR3 sequence reads: CSARVAGLYEQYF. The DNA for the CDR3 is TGCAGCGCACGGGTAGCGGGATTATACGAGCAGTACTTC.

This clone appeared a single time. This chain joins TRBV5-1 and TRBJ2-3; 11 positions match TRBD2. CDR3 length: 15 residues. The germline V gene has CDR1 SGHRS and CDR2 YFSETQ. The junction had 6 bases not matched to a gene; V was cut back by 4 bases and J by 5 bases. CDR3 in DNA: TGCGCCAGCAGCCCCCGACTAGCGGGGAAAGATACGCAGTATTTT. Protein: CASSPRLAGKDTQYF.

V and J are TRBV4-3 and TRBJ2-7; the D gene is possibly TRBD1 (5 bases). Trimming removed 0 bases at V and 2 bases at J, with 17 bases between. The CDR3 loop spans 17 amino acids. Per germline, CDR1 LGHNA and CDR2 YSLEER. The CDR3 DNA follows: TGCGCCAGCAGCCAAGACCTCCAGGGCCTGTGGACCTACGAGCAGTACTTC. Its protein product is CASSQDLQGLWTYEQYF.

V and J are TRBV7-2 and TRBJ1-5; 8 bases are a match to TRBD1. V dropped 5 bases and J dropped 0; count of bases not matched to a gene: 3. The CDR3 consists of 15 residues. Germline V gene data show CDR1 as SGHTA and CDR2 as FQGNSA. Here the CDR3 reads CASSGQGASNQPQHF. In DNA, the CDR3 is TGTGCCAGCAGCGGTCAGGGGGCTAGCAATCAGCCCCAGCATTTT.

The chain is built from TRBV5-1 and TRBJ2-3; weak D call: TRBD1 (6 bases). The V gene lost 6 bases and the J gene lost 1 base, with 12 bases spanning the gap. The CDR3 spans 14 residues. Germline lookup yields CDR1 SGHRS and CDR2 YFSETQ. The CDR3: CASKGQSGTDTQYF. As DNA, the CDR3 is TGCGCCAGCAAAGGACAGTCAGGCACAGATACGCAGTATTTT.

This chain links TRBV9 with TRBJ2-3; D unresolved. Germline CDR1 is SGDLS and CDR2 is YYNGEE. The CDR3 runs 15 residues. V shed 0 bases and J shed 1 base, with 9 bases lying between them. CDR3 DNA: TGTGCCAGCAGCGTAGATGCGATCCGCACAGATACGCAGTATTTT. It translates to CASSVDAIRTDTQYF. The full variable domain, in which reference TRBV9 and TRBJ2-3 provide the parts outside the CDR3, is DSGVTQTPKHLITATGQRVTLRCSPRSGDLSVYWYQQSLDQGLQFLIQYYNGEERAKGNILERFSAQQFPDLHSELNLSSLELGDSALYFCASSVDAIRTDTQYFGPGTRLTVL.

A note on this clone: The same CDR3 arises from other DNA sequences in this sample as well. The V call is TRBV11-2, the J call TRBJ1-6; D is undetermined. From germline, CDR1 is SGHAT and CDR2 FQNNGV. The CDR3 spans 17 residues. V was pared by 6 bases and J by 3 bases, with 18 bases between. CDR3 DNA sequence: TGTGCCAGCAGGGATACCGGGCCCGGAGGCTATAATTCACCCCTCCACTTT. It translates to CASRDTGPGGYNSPLHF. The full variable domain, with the rest looked up from reference TRBV11-2 and TRBJ1-6, is EAGVAQSPRYKIIEKRQSVAFWCNPISGHATLYWYQQILGQGPKLLIQFQNNGVVDDSQLPKDRFSAERLKGVDSTLKIQPAKLEDSAVYLCASRDTGPGGYNSPLHFGNGTRLTVT.

The genes are TRBV11-2 and TRBJ2-7; possibly TRBD2 for D (6 bases). The CDR3 sequence is 15 residues long. The germline V gene has CDR1 SGHAT and CDR2 FQNNGV. V lost 3 bases, J lost 6 bases, and 18 bases lay in between. This CDR3 reads CASSFGGIAVFEQYF. The CDR3 nucleotides read TGTGCCAGCAGCTTTGGGGGGATAGCGGTATTCGAGCAGTACTTC.

The chain carries TRBV7-2 and TRBJ2-1, with 11 bases identical to TRBD2. Germline loops: CDR1 SGHTA, CDR2 FQGNSA. The length of the CDR3 is 15 residues. V shed 4 bases and J 4 bases; nucleotides not matched to a gene: 3. The CDR3: CASSYRLAGYNEQFF. The CDR3 DNA reads TGTGCCAGCAGCTATCGACTAGCGGGGTACAATGAGCAGTTCTTC.

The V call is TRBV2, the J call TRBJ2-1; tentatively, D is TRBD1 (5 bases). Germline CDR1 and CDR2: SNHLY and FYNNEI. The CDR3 length is 15 residues. The V end lost 6 bases, the J end lost 0 bases, and 12 bases lay between the germline ends. CDR3 coding DNA: TGTGCCAGCAGAGAACCCAGGGCCTCCTACAATGAGCAGTTCTTC. This translates into CASREPRASYNEQFF.

A remark on this clone: Other DNA sequences in the sample encode the same CDR3. The J gene is TRBJ2-5, the V gene TRBV19; D perhaps matches TRBD1 (6 bases). Trimming took off 6 bases at V and 5 bases at J, with 7 bases between the two ends. Germline CDR1 LNHDA, CDR2 SQIVND (reference sequence). CDR3 size: 11 residues. The CDR3: CASRRGETQYF. CDR3 bases: TGTGCCAGTAGAAGGGGGGAGACCCAGTACTTC.

Details on this clone: The germline gene is not matched at one end of the junction; a read error may be the cause. The chain combines TRBV19 with TRBJ2-1; D not certain. CDR1 LNHDA and CDR2 SQIVND come from the germline V gene (reference sequence). This CDR3 is 13 amino acids long. CDR3 bases: TGTGCCAGTAGTATAGTTACAACTGACAATTTGGTCTTC. This codes for CASSIVTTDNLVF. The variable domain in full, completed from reference TRBV19 and TRBJ2-1, reads DGGITQSPKYLFRKEGQNVTLSCEQNLNHDAMYWYRQDPGQGLRLIYYSQIVNDFQKGDIAEGYSVSREKKESFPLTVTSAQKNPTAFYLCASSIVTTDNLVFGPGTRLTVL.

The J gene is TRBJ1-1, the V gene TRBV27; D uncertain. The CDR3 has 13 residues. Germline V gene lookup returns CDR1 MNHEY and CDR2 SMNVEV (reference sequence). Trimming shortened V by 6 bases and J by 6 bases, and 14 bases separated the two germline ends. CDR3 sequence reads: CASRRAYAAEAFF. In DNA, the CDR3 is TGTGCCAGCAGGAGGGCTTACGCTGCTGAAGCTTTCTTT.

The J gene is TRBJ2-3, the V gene TRBV15; TRBD2 aligns across 15 bases. The CDR3 has 18 residues. Germline V gene data show CDR1 as LNHNV and CDR2 as YYDKDF (reference sequence). V was pared by 5 bases and J by 4 bases, with 10 bases of the junction left unmatched. DNA of the CDR3: TGTGCCACCAGCGACTCGGGACTAGCGGGAGGCAGGGCAGATACGCAGTATTTT. Protein product: CATSDSGLAGGRADTQYF.

The V call is TRBV2, the J call TRBJ2-2; 10 nucleotides align to TRBD2. The CDR3 is made up of 16 amino acids. V shed 3 bases, J shed 6 bases, and the junction held 7 bases outside the gene matches. The germline V gene has CDR1 SNHLY and CDR2 FYNNEI. The CDR3 nucleotides read TGTGCCAGCAGTGACGGTTTAGCGGGAGGCTCCGGGGAGCTGTTTTTT. Translating gives CASSDGLAGGSGELFF.

The chain couples TRBV5-4 to TRBJ2-7, with D unresolved. The CDR3 totals 13 residues. V was pared by 0 bases and J by 3 bases, with 7 bases between. The germline V gene encodes CDR1 SGHNT and CDR2 YYREEE (reference sequence). The CDR3, as DNA: TGTGCCAGCAGCTTGGCCGAGGTCTACGAGCAGTACTTC. This codes for CASSLAEVYEQYF.

The chain employs TRBV7-9 and TRBJ2-1; 10 bases align to TRBD2. The CDR3 sequence is 17 residues long. Trimming removed 2 bases from V and 3 bases from J; junction bases left unmatched: 7. The germline V gene encodes CDR1 SEHNR and CDR2 FQNEAQ (reference sequence). The DNA for the CDR3 is TGTGCCAGCAGCTTAAGGGCTAGGACTAGCGGCTACAATGAGCAGTTCTTC. It translates to CASSLRARTSGYNEQFF.

The V gene is TRBV10-2, the J gene TRBJ1-1; D possibly corresponds to TRBD1 (6 bases). Between the trimmed V and J ends, which lost 5 bases and 6 bases, there was a span of 19 bases. The CDR3 is made up of 15 amino acids. Germline V CDR1 and CDR2: WSHSY, SAAADI. The CDR3 loop is CASSRLITGTAEAFF. As DNA, the CDR3 is TGCGCCAGCAGTCGCCTAATTACAGGGACCGCTGAAGCTTTCTTT.